This T cell receptor beta chain appears in the sequencing data of a study of blood T cell repertoires in COVID-19. Study-wide background: Acute-phase and convalescent COVID-19 samples originated in the United States, Italy and Spain. Nucleic acid was either cDNA or gDNA, and it came from T cells, B-cell-depleted T cells, or PBMCs.

CDR3 length equals 16 residues. V was clipped by 4 bases and J by 6 bases; unmatched bases: 12. CDR1 MDHEN and CDR2 SYDVKM come from the germline V gene. Authors' methods: Reference gene primer amplification yielded estimated nucleated cell counts. Clones were sequenced by immunoSEQ multiplex PCR, and TCRdb holds only the in-frame ones, with some missing. Clonal size and the V and J genes are those of that table, whereas D and trimming came from the DNA. The sample has some 220,000 clones, 80% to 85% seen once; the top ten hold less than 2.5%. The source material was peripheral blood. The sequence derives from a woman in her sixties or seventies with acute or convalescent COVID-19. V is TRBV28 and J is TRBJ1-1; TRBD1 aligns across 9 bases. CDR3 protein: CASSSGTQGAVSEAFF. In DNA, the CDR3 is TGTGCCAGCAGTTCCGGAACACAGGGGGCGGTCTCTGAAGCTTTCTTT.